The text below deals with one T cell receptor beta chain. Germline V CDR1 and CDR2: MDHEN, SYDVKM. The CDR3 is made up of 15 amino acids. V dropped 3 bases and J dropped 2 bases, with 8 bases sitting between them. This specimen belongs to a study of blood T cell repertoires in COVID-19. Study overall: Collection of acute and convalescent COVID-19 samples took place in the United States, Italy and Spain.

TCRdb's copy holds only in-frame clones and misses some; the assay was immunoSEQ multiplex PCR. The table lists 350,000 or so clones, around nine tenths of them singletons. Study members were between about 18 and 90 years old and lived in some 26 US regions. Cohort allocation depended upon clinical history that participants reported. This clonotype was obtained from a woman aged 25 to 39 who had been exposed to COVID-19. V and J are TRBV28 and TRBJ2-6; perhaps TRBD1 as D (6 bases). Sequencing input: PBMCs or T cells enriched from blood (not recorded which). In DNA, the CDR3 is TGTGCCAGCAGTTTGACAGGCCCTGGGGCCAACGTCCTGACTTTC. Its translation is CASSLTGPGANVLTF.